A single sample is the source of the 19 T cell receptor beta chains below, sequenced in a study of T cells after yellow fever vaccination. TCRdb re-called the 5' RACE reads through MiXCR, storing one row per CDR3 protein. There are some 100,000 distinct CDR3 sequences in the sample; roughly 8.2% occur only once, and approximately 17% lies in the top ten. Specimen: CD8+ T cells not binding an NS4B(214-222) dextramer, sorted from PBMCs, collected around 14 days after the first yellow fever vaccination. These receptors all stem from a man between 18 and 35 years old who received the YFV17D yellow fever vaccine.

The table lists this clonotype with a few counts. The chain combines TRBV7-6 with TRBJ1-1, with TRBD1 matching over 7 bases. V lost 5 bases and J lost 4; bases outside the gene matches: 10. The CDR3 sequence is 15 residues long. Germline values: CDR1 SGHVS, CDR2 FNYEAQ. For the CDR3, the DNA is TGTGCCAGCAGCCCCCCCAAGGCAGGGGGCACTGAAGCTTTCTTT. Protein sequence: CASSPPKAGGTEAFF.

In this sample, this clonotype turned up many times. The chain is built from TRBV20-1 and TRBJ2-1; D might be TRBD2 (6 bases). The V gene's germline CDR1 is DFQATT and CDR2 SNEGSKA (reference sequence). V lost 0 bases and J lost 2, with 11 bases in between. There are 15 residues in the CDR3. The CDR3 here is CSARDSAGPYNEQFF. The CDR3 DNA is TGCAGTGCTAGAGATTCGGCGGGGCCCTACAATGAGCAGTTCTTC.

The V call is TRBV11-2, the J call TRBJ2-1; weak D call: TRBD1 (5 bases). CDR3 size: 13 residues. Trimming pared 5 bases from V and 9 bases from J, leaving 14 bases between. CDR1 SGHAT and CDR2 FQNNGV come from the germline V gene. This CDR3 reads CASSQAGHVEQFF. The CDR3 bases are TGTGCCAGCAGCCAAGCAGGGCACGTTGAGCAGTTCTTC.

This clonotype was detected ten times or more. The rearrangement uses TRBV4-1 and TRBJ2-7; no definite D call. Trimming left V 1 base short and J 0 bases short, with 10 bases between. Germline V gene lookup returns CDR1 MGHRA and CDR2 YSYEKL. This CDR3 is built from 15 residues. CDR3 bases: TGCGCCAGCAGCCAAGTAGGAAGGGTCTCCTACGAGCAGTACTTC. Translating gives CASSQVGRVSYEQYF.

This clonotype occurred a few times. The chain joins TRBV5-1 to TRBJ1-4, with D possibly TRBD1 on 6 matching bases. The CDR3 has 14 amino acids. Per the germline V gene, CDR1 is SGHRS and CDR2 is YFSETQ. Trimming took off 1 base at V and 7 bases at J, with 11 bases between the two ends. CDR3 loop: CASSLNRAGEKLFF. The CDR3 region has the DNA TGCGCCAGCAGCTTGAACAGGGCGGGTGAAAAACTGTTTTTT.

This clonotype showed up just a few times. The chain recombines TRBV6-5 with TRBJ2-2, with D perhaps matching TRBD2 (5 bases). Trimming cost V 0 bases and J 10 bases, with 9 bases left between them. The CDR3 loop spans 13 amino acids. Germline V gene data show CDR1 as MNHEY and CDR2 as SVGAGI. The CDR3 protein is CASSYSRVAELFF. As DNA, the CDR3 is TGTGCCAGCAGTTACTCGAGGGTAGCGGAGCTGTTTTTT.

The CDR3: CASTWTWTGSTEAFF. CDR3 nucleotide sequence: TGTGCCAGCACTTGGACGTGGACAGGGAGTACTGAAGCTTTCTTT. The gene calls are TRBV6-5 and TRBJ1-1; 8 bases line up with TRBD1. There are 15 residues in the CDR3. The germline gives CDR1 MNHEY, CDR2 SVGAGI. V lost 7 bases to trimming and J lost 5 bases; unmatched junction nucleotides: 12.

J is TRBJ2-7 and V is TRBV7-6; 7 positions agree with TRBD1. The germline V gene has CDR1 SGHVS and CDR2 FNYEAQ. V lost 8 bases and J lost 7; bases outside the gene matches: 11. CDR3 length: 13 amino acids. CDR3: CASPFNRQGEQYF. The DNA of the CDR3 is TGTGCCAGCCCTTTTAACCGACAGGGTGAGCAGTACTTC.

The V and J genes are TRBV19 and TRBJ2-1; D ambiguous. CDR1 is LNHDA, CDR2 SQIVND, per germline (reference sequence). CDR3 length: 15 amino acids. The germline V and J ends were trimmed by 3 bases and 8 bases, with 17 bases remaining between them. The CDR3 region has the DNA TGTGCCAGTAGTATTGAGACATTGGTGGTCCATGAGCAGTTCTTC. It specifies CASSIETLVVHEQFF.

The chain recombines TRBV4-1 with TRBJ2-7; tentative D call: TRBD2 (7 bases). Germline CDR1 is MGHRA and CDR2 is YSYEKL. Trimming stripped 1 base from V and 6 bases from J, with 13 bases between. The CDR3 extends over 14 amino acids. CDR3 sequence: CASSQVGGPLEQYF. The CDR3 region has the DNA TGCGCCAGCAGCCAAGTCGGGGGGCCACTCGAGCAGTACTTC.

In DNA, the CDR3 is TGCAGCGTTGAAGAATTGACAGGGCGTACGGATACGCAGTATTTT. This codes for CSVEELTGRTDTQYF. This sequence joins TRBV29-1 and TRBJ2-3, with 7 bases aligning to TRBD1. After removal of 0 bases from V and 6 bases from J, the junction contained 9 bases not matched to a gene. This CDR3 comprises 15 residues. Germline assignment: CDR1 SQVTM and CDR2 ANQGSEA.

The rearrangement uses TRBV15 and TRBJ2-3, with TRBD1 as a possible D gene (5 bases). The germline V gene has CDR1 LNHNV and CDR2 YYDKDF (reference sequence). This CDR3 has 16 amino acids. V lost 0 bases and J 2 bases, leaving 12 bases between the germline ends. The CDR3 reads CATSRDQGRSTDTQYF. The CDR3, as DNA: TGTGCCACCAGCAGAGATCAGGGCAGATCCACAGATACGCAGTATTTT.

This clonotype was seen a few times. The chain joins TRBV4-1 to TRBJ2-7, with 11 bases that match TRBD2. The CDR3 has 13 residues. Germline V CDR1 and CDR2: MGHRA, YSYEKL. J gave up 6 bases and V 3 bases, and 1 base lay outside the gene matches. As DNA, the CDR3 is TGCGCCAGCAGCCAGCTAGCGGGGGGCGAGCAGTACGTC. Translating it yields CASSQLAGGEQYV.

This clonotype was observed a handful of times. The CDR3 DNA reads TGTGCCAGCAACCTCCCCCAACAGGGGGTCAAAGGTTCCTACAATGAGCAGTTCTTC. Translation: CASNLPQQGVKGSYNEQFF. This rearrangement joins TRBV11-1 to TRBJ2-1; TRBD1 matches at 8 bases. From germline, CDR1 is SGHAT and CDR2 FQDESV (reference sequence). The CDR3 totals 19 residues. V gave up 7 bases and J gave up 1 base; unmatched junction bases: 18.

The CDR3 region is CASSSQRGGRYNEQFF. CDR3 nucleotides: TGTGCCAGCAGCTCGCAGCGGGGGGGGCGATACAATGAGCAGTTCTTC. The chain joins TRBV7-9 to TRBJ2-1; TRBD2 aligns across 10 bases. CDR3 size: 16 residues. The germline CDR1 and CDR2 sequences are SEHNR and FQNEAQ (reference sequence). The ends lost 4 bases at V and 4 bases at J; junction bases unmatched: 7.

The chain carries TRBV27 and TRBJ1-4; no clear D gene. Germline V gives CDR1 MNHEY, CDR2 SMNVEV (reference sequence). V dropped 6 bases and J dropped 5 bases, with 10 bases sitting between them. This CDR3 comprises 13 residues. The CDR3, as DNA: TGTGCCAGCAGGAGCAGCGGGAATGAAAAACTGTTTTTT. It encodes CASRSSGNEKLFF.

This clonotype was observed a handful of times. This chain uses TRBV6-2 or TRBV6-3 with TRBJ2-1, with D tentatively TRBD2 (7 bases). The CDR3 totals 13 residues. Germline CDR1 and CDR2: MNHEY and SVGEGT. V lost 8 bases and J lost 6, with 14 bases in between. The CDR3 region is CASGGGGGNEQFF. In DNA form, the CDR3 reads TGTGCCAGCGGGGGCGGGGGCGGCAATGAGCAGTTCTTC.

This clonotype has a handful of counts. The chain combines TRBV4-2 with TRBJ2-4, with a weak D call TRBD2 (5 bases). V was shortened by 8 bases and J by 3 bases, with 14 bases between the two germline ends. In germline, CDR1 is LGHNA, CDR2 YNFKEQ. This CDR3 spans 14 amino acids. The CDR3 is CASGLGGDKNIQYF. The CDR3 coding sequence is TGTGCCAGCGGACTTGGAGGAGACAAAAACATTCAGTACTTC.

This clonotype was detected many times. CDR3: CASSESLYNEQFF. In nucleotides, the CDR3 is TGCGCCAGCAGTGAGTCGCTTTACAATGAGCAGTTCTTC. The chain has TRBV10-2 and TRBJ2-1, with D uncertain. The V and J ends lost 0 bases and 4 bases respectively, with 4 bases between them. This CDR3 is 13 amino acids long. Germline loops: CDR1 WSHSY, CDR2 SAAADI.